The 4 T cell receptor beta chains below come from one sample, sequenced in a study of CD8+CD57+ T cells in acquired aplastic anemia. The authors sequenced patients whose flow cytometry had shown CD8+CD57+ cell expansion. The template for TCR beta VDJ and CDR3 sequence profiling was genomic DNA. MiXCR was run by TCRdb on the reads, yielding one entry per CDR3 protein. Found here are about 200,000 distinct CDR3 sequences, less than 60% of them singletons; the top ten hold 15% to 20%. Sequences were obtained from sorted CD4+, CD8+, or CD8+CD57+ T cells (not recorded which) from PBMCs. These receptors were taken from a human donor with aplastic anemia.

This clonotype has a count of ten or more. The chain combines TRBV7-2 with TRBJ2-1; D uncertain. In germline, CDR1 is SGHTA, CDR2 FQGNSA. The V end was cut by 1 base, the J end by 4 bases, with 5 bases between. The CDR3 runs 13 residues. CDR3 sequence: CASSLGRYNEQFF. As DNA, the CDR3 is TGTGCCAGCAGCTTAGGGAGATACAATGAGCAGTTCTTC.

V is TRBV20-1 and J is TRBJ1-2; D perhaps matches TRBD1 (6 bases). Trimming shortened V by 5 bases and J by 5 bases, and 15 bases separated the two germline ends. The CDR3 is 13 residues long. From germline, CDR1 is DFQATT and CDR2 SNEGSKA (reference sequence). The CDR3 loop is CSAGGGAQYGYTF. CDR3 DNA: TGCAGTGCTGGCGGGGGGGCTCAGTATGGCTACACCTTC.

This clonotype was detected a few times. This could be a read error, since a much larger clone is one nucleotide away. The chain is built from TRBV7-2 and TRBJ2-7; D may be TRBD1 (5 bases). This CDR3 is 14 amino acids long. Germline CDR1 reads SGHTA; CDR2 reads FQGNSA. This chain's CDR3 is CASSLGQGSYEQHF. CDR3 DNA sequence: TGTGCCAGCAGCTTAGGCCAGGGTTCCTACGAGCAGCACTTC.

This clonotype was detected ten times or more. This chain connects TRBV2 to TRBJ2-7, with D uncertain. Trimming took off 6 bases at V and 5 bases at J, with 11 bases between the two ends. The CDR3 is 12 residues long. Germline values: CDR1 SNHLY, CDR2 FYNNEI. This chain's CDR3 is CASRLRVHEQYF. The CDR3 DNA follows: TGTGCCAGCAGGTTACGGGTCCACGAGCAGTACTTC.